These 32 T cell receptor beta chains came from one sample sequenced in a study of PD-L1 blockade in urothelial cancer. As for time point: pretreatment peripheral blood. Produced via immunoSEQ multiplex PCR; TCRdb's table is partial and in-frame only. The table shows about 56,000 clones, with 65% to 90% occurring only once. Specimen: PBMCs, collected around atezolizumab (anti-PD-L1) treatment. The receptors originated from a man between 65 and 79 years old with urothelial cancer.

The chain uses TRBV9 and TRBJ2-1; TRBD2 matches 9 bases. From germline, CDR1 is SGDLS and CDR2 YYNGEE. The CDR3 is 15 residues long. The V gene end was trimmed by 3 bases and the J gene end by 4 bases; junction bases not matched to a gene: 5. The CDR3 is CASSALSGRYNEQFF. The CDR3 region has the DNA TGTGCCAGCAGCGCCCTCAGCGGGAGGTACAATGAGCAGTTCTTC.

The chain links TRBV6-1 to TRBJ2-7; D is possibly TRBD2 (5 bases). Per germline, CDR1 MNHNS and CDR2 SASEGT. V was shortened by 3 bases and J by 0 bases, with 12 bases between the two germline ends. The CDR3 length is 15 residues. CDR3 region: CASSETSGSSYEQYF. The CDR3 region has the DNA TGTGCCAGCAGTGAGACCTCGGGGAGCTCCTACGAGCAGTACTTC.

The rearrangement joins TRBV5-4 to TRBJ2-7; a possible D gene is TRBD2 (6 bases). The CDR3 is 12 amino acids. The germline gives CDR1 SGHNT, CDR2 YYREEE (reference sequence). V lost 0 bases and J lost 5, with 6 bases in between. CDR3 nucleotide sequence: TGTGCCAGCAGCTTGGCGGGGGACGAGCAGTACTTC. Translation: CASSLAGDEQYF.

The rearrangement joins TRBV28 to TRBJ2-5; possible D gene TRBD2, 5 bases. Trimming removed 7 bases from V and 4 bases from J, with 16 bases in between. This CDR3 is 14 amino acids long. Germline loops: CDR1 MDHEN, CDR2 SYDVKM. CDR3: CASTLGRGRETQYF. CDR3 bases: TGTGCCAGCACTCTGGGCCGGGGTAGAGAGACCCAGTACTTC.

The gene calls are TRBV5-8 and TRBJ1-2; D might be TRBD1 (5 bases). Germline values: CDR1 SGHTS, CDR2 YDEGEE. CDR3 length: 15 residues. The V and J ends lost 2 bases and 3 bases respectively, with 14 bases between them. The CDR3 DNA reads as TGTGCCAGCAGCTTATCAGGGAACCTTGACTATGGCTACACCTTC. Translation gives CASSLSGNLDYGYTF.

The chain couples TRBV6-6 to TRBJ1-2; tentative D call: TRBD1 (5 bases). V lost 5 bases and J lost 7, with 14 bases in between. The CDR3 totals 13 residues. Germline V lookup: CDR1 MNHNY, CDR2 SVGAGI (reference sequence). The CDR3 loop reads CASSVVREAGYTF. As DNA, the CDR3 is TGTGCCAGCAGTGTAGTCAGGGAGGCTGGCTACACCTTC.

V usage is TRBV5-6 and J usage is TRBJ2-3, with D hard to call. The CDR3 length is 12 residues. Germline V CDR1 and CDR2: SGHDT, YYEEEE. V lost 0 bases to trimming and J lost 5 bases, with 4 bases between them. The CDR3 spells CASSLDLDTQYF. CDR3 nucleotide sequence: TGTGCCAGCAGCTTGGATCTAGATACGCAGTATTTT.

This clone was detected once. J is TRBJ2-7 and V is TRBV9; 12 nucleotides agree with TRBD2. The CDR3 has 15 amino acids. V trimming: 3 bases; J trimming: 4 bases; junction bases outside the gene matches: 5. Germline loops: CDR1 SGDLS, CDR2 YYNGEE. The CDR3 sequence: CASSETSGSVYEQYF. The CDR3 DNA is TGTGCCAGCAGCGAGACTAGCGGGAGTGTGTACGAGCAGTACTTC.

The CDR3 region has the DNA TGTGCCAGCAGTGTCCTGGGACAGTACCAAGAGACCCAGTACTTC. Encoded protein: CASSVLGQYQETQYF. The chain links TRBV2 to TRBJ2-5; 7 bases align to TRBD1. Germline CDR1 is SNHLY and CDR2 is FYNNEI. This CDR3 comprises 15 residues. V lost 4 bases and J lost 0; bases outside the gene matches: 5.

V gene TRBV5-1 combines with J gene TRBJ2-1, with 10 bases that match TRBD2. CDR1 is SGHRS, CDR2 YFSETQ, per germline. The CDR3 has 17 amino acids. J lost 6 bases, V lost 2 bases, and 11 bases had no gene match. CDR3 sequence reads: CASSLALAASGSNEQFF. CDR3 coding DNA: TGCGCCAGCAGCTTAGCTCTTGCGGCTAGCGGGAGCAATGAGCAGTTCTTC.

Only a few counts were recorded for this clone. The chain is built from TRBV5-1 and TRBJ2-7, with 12 positions matching TRBD2. Germline-derived CDR1 and CDR2 are SGHRS and YFSETQ. This CDR3 is built from 14 residues. Trimming took 4 bases from V and 4 from J; bases not matched to a gene: 3. This CDR3 is CASSPGLAGYEQYF. The CDR3 coding sequence is TGCGCCAGCAGCCCAGGACTAGCGGGATACGAGCAGTACTTC.

The chain carries TRBV18 and TRBJ2-4; 12 nucleotides agree with TRBD2. V lost 3 bases, J lost 0 bases, and 6 bases stayed unmatched. Germline loops: CDR1 KGHSH, CDR2 LQKENI. The CDR3 is made up of 18 amino acids. The CDR3 reads CASSPGLAGTLAKNIQYF. The CDR3 region has the DNA TGTGCCAGCTCACCCGGACTAGCGGGGACGCTAGCCAAAAACATTCAGTACTTC.

The chain combines TRBV27 with TRBJ2-3; D call uncertain. The length of the CDR3 is 13 residues. The V end lost 6 bases, the J end lost 3 bases, and 10 bases lay between the germline ends. The germline V gene encodes CDR1 MNHEY and CDR2 SMNVEV (reference sequence). The chain's CDR3 is CASRPFGTDTQYF. CDR3 nucleotide sequence: TGTGCCAGCAGGCCTTTCGGTACAGATACGCAGTATTTT.

V usage is TRBV11-2 and J usage is TRBJ2-5; 13 bases line up with TRBD2. CDR3 length: 16 amino acids. Germline V gives CDR1 SGHAT, CDR2 FQNNGV. After removal of 5 bases from V and 7 bases from J, the junction contained 10 bases not matched to a gene. The CDR3: CASSLTSGRAGVTQYF. CDR3 in DNA: TGTGCCAGCAGCCTCACTAGCGGGAGGGCCGGGGTGACCCAGTACTTC.

The chain joins TRBV6-1 to TRBJ2-1; tentative D call: TRBD2 (6 bases). This CDR3 comprises 14 residues. V lost 4 bases, J lost 8 bases, and 15 bases lay in between. Germline lookup yields CDR1 MNHNS and CDR2 SASEGT. CDR3 amino acids: CASSAQRALDEQFF. CDR3 bases: TGTGCCAGCAGTGCACAGCGGGCTTTGGATGAGCAGTTCTTC.

The V and J genes are TRBV11-2 and TRBJ2-7; 8 bases fit TRBD2. Germline values: CDR1 SGHAT, CDR2 FQNNGV. V was clipped by 8 bases and J by 3 bases; unmatched bases: 9. The length of the CDR3 is 14 residues. The DNA of the CDR3 is TGTGCCAGCTATGGGCCGGCGGGAGGCTACGAGCAGTACTTC. Amino acids: CASYGPAGGYEQYF.

The chain links TRBV7-8 to TRBJ2-3; 8 nucleotides match TRBD2. The germline V gene has CDR1 SGHVS and CDR2 FQNEAQ. With 3 bases clipped from V and 2 bases from J, the junction kept 4 bases outside the gene matches. The CDR3 runs to 15 residues. DNA of the CDR3: TGTGCCAGCAGCTTGGCGGGAGGCCCCACAGATACGCAGTATTTT. Protein sequence: CASSLAGGPTDTQYF. Full variable domain (remainder filled in from reference TRBV7-8 and TRBJ2-3): GAGVSQSPRYKVAKRGQDVALRCDPISGHVSLFWYQQALGQGPEFLTYFQNEAQLDKSGLPSDRFFAERPEGSVSTLKIQRTQQEDSAVYLCASSLAGGPTDTQYFGPGTRLTVL.

J is TRBJ2-2 and V is TRBV7-3; 10 bases line up with TRBD2. The CDR3 extends over 13 amino acids. Unmatched junction bases numbered 4, after V lost 10 bases and J lost 5 bases. CDR1 is SGHTA and CDR2 is FQGTGA in the germline V gene. CDR3 sequence: CATSGLATGELFF. In DNA, the CDR3 is TGTGCCACTTCGGGACTAGCGACCGGGGAGCTGTTTTTT.

The chain is built from TRBV29-1 and TRBJ2-3; TRBD1 might be the D (5 bases). This CDR3 is 14 amino acids long. Germline V gene sequence: CDR1 SQVTM, CDR2 ANQGSEA. V gave up 1 base and J gave up 1 base, with 9 bases separating them. The CDR3 coding sequence is TGCAGCGTTGAAGGGGGCCAGCGCACAGATACGCAGTATTTT. Amino acid sequence: CSVEGGQRTDTQYF.

The rearrangement uses TRBV19 and TRBJ2-4; 10 bases fit TRBD1. CDR1 and CDR2 (germline): LNHDA, SQIVND (reference sequence). After removal of 9 bases from V and 1 base from J, the junction contained 9 bases not matched to a gene. This CDR3 has 16 amino acids. CDR3 nucleotides: TGTGCCAGCACCCCGACAGGGGGCTTGGCCAAAAACATTCAGTACTTC. This encodes CASTPTGGLAKNIQYF.

The rearrangement joins TRBV9 to TRBJ2-6, with D possibly TRBD2 on 7 matching bases. CDR1 is SGDLS, CDR2 YYNGEE, per germline. The V end lost 3 bases, the J end lost 2 bases, and 9 bases lay between the germline ends. This CDR3 spans 15 amino acids. The CDR3 nucleotides read TGTGCCAGCAGCGGAGGGGGGGCTGGGGCCAACGTCCTGACTTTC. It translates to CASSGGGAGANVLTF.

The rearrangement links TRBV9 to TRBJ1-1, with D possibly TRBD1 on 5 matching bases. CDR1 SGDLS and CDR2 YYNGEE come from the germline V gene. Trimming stripped 4 bases from V and 1 base from J, with 14 bases between. The CDR3 sequence is 15 residues long. DNA of the CDR3: TGTGCCAGCAGCTCCGAACAGGTGAAGAACACTGAAGCTTTCTTT. Residues: CASSSEQVKNTEAFF. Variable domain in full (rest from reference TRBV9 and TRBJ1-1): DSGVTQTPKHLITATGQRVTLRCSPRSGDLSVYWYQQSLDQGLQFLIQYYNGEERAKGNILERFSAQQFPDLHSELNLSSLELGDSALYFCASSSEQVKNTEAFFGQGTRLTVV.

V usage is TRBV9 and J usage is TRBJ2-2, with TRBD1 matching 8 bases. The V gene's germline CDR1 is SGDLS and CDR2 YYNGEE. Losses at the gene ends were 0 bases for V and 4 bases for J; bases not matched to a gene: 8. The CDR3 is 17 residues long. CDR3 loop: CASSVDIGQGSTGELFF. The DNA of the CDR3 is TGTGCCAGCAGCGTAGATATAGGACAGGGATCCACCGGGGAGCTGTTTTTT.

The J gene is TRBJ1-1, the V gene TRBV23-1; possible D gene TRBD1, 6 bases. TRBV23-1 has ORF status, its function being uncertain. Trimming removed 3 bases from V and 0 bases from J, with 17 bases in between. The CDR3 runs to 17 residues. CDR3 amino acids: CASSQGVQGIMNTEAFF. In DNA form, the CDR3 reads TGCGCCAGCAGTCAGGGGGTCCAGGGGATAATGAACACTGAAGCTTTCTTT.

This rearrangement joins TRBV15 to TRBJ2-3, with 12 bases matching TRBD2. After removal of 6 bases from V and 6 bases from J, the junction contained 7 bases not matched to a gene. Germline lookup yields CDR1 LNHNV and CDR2 YYDKDF (reference sequence). The CDR3 spans 15 residues. This CDR3 reads CATRSLAGGPDTQYF. CDR3 DNA sequence: TGTGCCACCAGGAGTCTAGCGGGAGGGCCGGATACGCAGTATTTT.

The rearrangement uses TRBV4-1 and TRBJ2-7; D is uncertain. CDR3 length: 15 residues. Germline V CDR1 and CDR2: MGHRA, YSYEKL. Trimming removed 1 base at V and 5 bases at J, with 15 bases between. The CDR3, as DNA: TGCGCCAGCAGCCAAGGGGCAGGTGAGTTGGACGAGCAGTACTTC. Translation gives CASSQGAGELDEQYF.

J is TRBJ2-5 and V is TRBV7-9; 16 nucleotides line up with TRBD2. In germline, CDR1 is SEHNR, CDR2 FQNEAQ (reference sequence). Trimming at V came to 5 bases and at J to 5 bases, leaving 5 bases not matched to a gene. The CDR3 loop spans 16 amino acids. Here the CDR3 DNA reads TGTGCCAGCAGCCGAGCGGGACTAGCGGGAGGGGAGACCCAGTACTTC. Its protein is CASSRAGLAGGETQYF.

The chain has TRBV30 and TRBJ2-7; 7 bases agree with TRBD1. The germline V gene has CDR1 GTSNPN and CDR2 SVGIG (reference sequence). With V trimmed by 0 bases and J by 2 bases, 4 bases remained unmatched. The CDR3 extends over 14 amino acids. CDR3: CAWSVQGKTYEQYF. The DNA for the CDR3 is TGTGCCTGGAGTGTACAGGGGAAAACCTACGAGCAGTACTTC.

The gene calls are TRBV27 and TRBJ2-7, with 11 bases matching TRBD2. V trimming: 5 bases; J trimming: 0 bases; junction bases outside the gene matches: 6. CDR3 size: 16 residues. Germline values: CDR1 MNHEY, CDR2 SMNVEV (reference sequence). The CDR3 DNA is TGTGCCAGCAGTCCTTTAGGGACTAGCGGCTCCTACGAGCAGTACTTC. It yields the protein CASSPLGTSGSYEQYF.

This chain links TRBV7-2 with TRBJ2-1; the match to TRBD2 covers 13 bases. The length of the CDR3 is 16 residues. Unmatched junction bases numbered 5, after V lost 4 bases and J lost 5 bases. CDR1 is SGHTA and CDR2 is FQGNSA in the germline V gene. The CDR3 region has the DNA TGTGCCAGCAGCTCCCGACTAGCGGGAGGTAACAATGAGCAGTTCTTC. Amino acid sequence: CASSSRLAGGNNEQFF. The whole variable domain, remainder taken from reference TRBV7-2 and TRBJ2-1, is GAGVSQSPSNKVTEKGKDVELRCDPISGHTALYWYRQSLGQGLEFLIYFQGNSAPDKSGLPSDRFSAERTGGSVSTLTIQRTQQEDSAVYLCASSSRLAGGNNEQFFGPGTRLTVL.

The chain has TRBV28 and TRBJ2-7, with 12 bases identical to TRBD2. The V gene end was trimmed by 7 bases and the J gene end by 5 bases; junction bases not matched to a gene: 15. The germline V gene has CDR1 MDHEN and CDR2 SYDVKM. The CDR3 runs to 17 residues. For the CDR3, the DNA is TGTGCCAGCAACCTAATGGCTAGCGGGAGGGCCGGGAACGAGCAGTACTTC. Translated: CASNLMASGRAGNEQYF.

CDR3 residues: CASSKATSGRLPPYEQYF. The CDR3 DNA reads TGTGCCAGCAGCAAAGCTACTAGCGGGAGGTTACCACCCTACGAGCAGTACTTC. The J gene is TRBJ2-7, the V gene TRBV21-1; the table's D gene call, TRBD2, was not cross checked with the DNA. TRBV21-1 is assigned pseudogene status. This CDR3 is 18 amino acids long.